This entry is about one T cell receptor (beta chain). Profiling relied on immunoSEQ multiplex PCR, and the TCRdb table lists in-frame clones only, not all of them. The sample lists hundreds of thousands of clones; about 87% were seen once. This sample was included in a study of blood T cell repertoires in COVID-19. Study context: Acute-phase and convalescent COVID-19 samples originated in the United States, Italy and Spain.

The CDR3 totals 16 residues. Trimming pared 5 bases from V and 1 base from J, leaving 17 bases between. Germline loops: CDR1 ENHRY, CDR2 SYGVKD. Source material: peripheral blood. This chain uses TRBV10-3 with TRBJ1-1; D remains unclear. The clonotype originates from a woman in her 50s with COVID-19, enrolled during active disease. For the CDR3, the DNA is TGTGCCATCAGTCGCAATACAGTAGAGGGGAACACTGAAGCTTTCTTT. Its protein is CAISRNTVEGNTEAFF.